The T cell receptor beta chain described here comes from a study of cytomegalovirus exposure and HLA in healthy donors. Findings and caveats of the study: Many donors shared some public TCRs, even though most TCR sequences were rare.

Profiled with immunoSEQ multiplex PCR; TCRdb holds only in-frame clones, not every one. This sample has under 200,000 clones, with 70% to 90% found just once. Details on this clone: Its target is unknown.

The germline CDR1 and CDR2 sequences are MNHEY and SVGAGI. CDR3 size: 15 residues. V lost 0 bases, J lost 1 base, and 9 bases lay in between. The rearrangement links TRBV6-5 to TRBJ2-5; D might be TRBD2 (6 bases). This clonotype was sampled from a young woman in good health and CMV-seronegative. The sequenced sample consisted of PBMCs. CDR3 DNA: TGTGCCAGCAGTTACTCTGGGGGGACCCAAGAGACCCAGTACTTC. Amino acids: CASSYSGGTQETQYF.